The clone carrying this T cell receptor beta chain was seen more than once but under ten times. Its antigen is unidentified. The entry originates in a study of T-cell memory formation after mild COVID-19. TCRdb re-called the 5' RACE reads with MiXCR, one entry per CDR3 protein. This table has over 350,000 distinct CDR3 sequences, 16% appearing once. The germline V gene has CDR1 MDHEN and CDR2 SYDVKM. This CDR3 has 15 residues. Trimming pared 4 bases from V and 1 base from J, leaving 14 bases between. Study-level findings and limits: Researchers report contracting CD4+ clones mostly in CM and EM, with CD8+ clones in EMRA.

This chain uses TRBV28 with TRBJ2-7, with D tentatively TRBD1 (6 bases). Source material: PBMCs or a T cell subset sorted from them (not recorded which). The sequence was obtained from a man younger than 35 who had mild COVID-19 (a few samples of this study predate the infection). Cell type and time point are not known. In nucleotides, the CDR3 is TGTGCCAGCAGTTCAACAGGGATTCCATCCTACGAGCAGTACTTC. Translation gives CASSSTGIPSYEQYF.